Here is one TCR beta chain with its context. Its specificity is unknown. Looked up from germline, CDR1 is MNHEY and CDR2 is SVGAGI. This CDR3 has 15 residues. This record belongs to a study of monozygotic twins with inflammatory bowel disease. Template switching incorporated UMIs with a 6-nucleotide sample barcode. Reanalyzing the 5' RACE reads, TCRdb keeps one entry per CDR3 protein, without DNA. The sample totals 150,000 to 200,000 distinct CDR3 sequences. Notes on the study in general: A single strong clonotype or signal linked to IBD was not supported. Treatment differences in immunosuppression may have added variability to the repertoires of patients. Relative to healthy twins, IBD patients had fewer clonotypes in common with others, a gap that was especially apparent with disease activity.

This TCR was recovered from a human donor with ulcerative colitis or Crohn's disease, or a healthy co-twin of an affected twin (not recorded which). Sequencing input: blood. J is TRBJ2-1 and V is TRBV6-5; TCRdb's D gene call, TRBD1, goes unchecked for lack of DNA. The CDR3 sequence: CASTTDRGLYNEQFF.